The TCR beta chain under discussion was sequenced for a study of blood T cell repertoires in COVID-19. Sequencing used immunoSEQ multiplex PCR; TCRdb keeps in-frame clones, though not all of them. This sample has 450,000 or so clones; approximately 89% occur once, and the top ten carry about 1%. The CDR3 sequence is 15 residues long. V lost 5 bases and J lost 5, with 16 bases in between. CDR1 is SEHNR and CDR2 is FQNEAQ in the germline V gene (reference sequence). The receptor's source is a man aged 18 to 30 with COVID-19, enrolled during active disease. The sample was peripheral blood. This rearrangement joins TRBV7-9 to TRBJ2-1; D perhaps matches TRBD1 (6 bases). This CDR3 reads CASSVSGGRDNEQFF. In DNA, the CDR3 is TGTGCCAGCAGCGTCTCTGGGGGCCGGGACAATGAGCAGTTCTTC.